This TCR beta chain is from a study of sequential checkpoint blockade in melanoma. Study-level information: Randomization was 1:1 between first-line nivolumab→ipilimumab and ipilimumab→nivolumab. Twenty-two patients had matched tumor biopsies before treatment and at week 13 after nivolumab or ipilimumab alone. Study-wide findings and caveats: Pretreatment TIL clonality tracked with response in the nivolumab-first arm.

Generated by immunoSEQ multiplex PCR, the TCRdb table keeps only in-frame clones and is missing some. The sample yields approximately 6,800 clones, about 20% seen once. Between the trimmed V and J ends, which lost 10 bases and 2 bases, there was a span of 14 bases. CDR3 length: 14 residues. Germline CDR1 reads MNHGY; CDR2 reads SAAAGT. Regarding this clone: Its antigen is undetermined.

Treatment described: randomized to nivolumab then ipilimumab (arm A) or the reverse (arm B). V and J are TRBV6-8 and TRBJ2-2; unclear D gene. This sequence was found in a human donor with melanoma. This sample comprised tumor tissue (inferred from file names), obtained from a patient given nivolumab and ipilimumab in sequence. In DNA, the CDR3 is TGTGCCACCACCGGGTTTGTCAACACCGGGGAGCTGTTTTTT. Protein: CATTGFVNTGELFF.